These T cell receptor beta chains were read from a single sample in a study of blood T cell repertoires in COVID-19. Assay used: immunoSEQ multiplex PCR; TCRdb lists only in-frame clones, some missing. The data show roughly 160,000 clones, 79% seen once. Sample: peripheral blood. The source is a woman aged 55-75 years with COVID-19, enrolled during active disease. CDR3s include the opening cysteine and the closing phenylalanine or tryptophan. The D gene is left open where the match is weak. Clone size is not always given. Where it is, it says once, few, many or a class for expanded clones.

j_call: TRBJ1-1
d_call: .
clone_size: many
v_call: TRBV19
cdr3_length: 12
cdr3_aa: CASSIDRTEAFF
cdr3_nt: TGTGCCAGTAGTATAGACAGGACTGAAGCTTTCTTT

j_call: TRBJ2-2
d_call: TRBD1
clone_size: .
v_call: TRBV19
cdr3_length: 14
cdr3_aa: CASSVGQVTGELFF
cdr3_nt: TGTGCCAGTAGTGTCGGACAGGTTACCGGGGAGCTGTTTTTT

j_call: TRBJ1-1
d_call: TRBD1
clone_size: .
v_call: TRBV6-5
cdr3_length: 13
cdr3_aa: CASRTGGAPKAFF
cdr3_nt: TGTGCCAGCAGGACAGGGGGCGCCCCGAAGGCTTTCTTT

j_call: TRBJ1-2
d_call: TRBD1
clone_size: .
v_call: TRBV4-1
cdr3_length: 16
cdr3_aa: CASSLKATGGDHGYTF
cdr3_nt: TGCGCCAGCAGCCTCAAGGCGACAGGGGGCGACCATGGCTACACCTTC

j_call: TRBJ2-5
d_call: .
clone_size: .
v_call: TRBV19
cdr3_length: 14
cdr3_aa: CASSSGTREGTQYF
cdr3_nt: TGTGCCAGTTCGTCGGGGACAAGAGAGGGGACCCAGTACTTC

j_call: TRBJ1-1
d_call: .
clone_size: .
v_call: TRBV3-1/TRBV3-2
cdr3_length: 13
cdr3_aa: CASTRGGGTEAFF
cdr3_nt: TGTGCCAGCACCCGAGGCGGGGGCACTGAAGCTTTCTTT

j_call: TRBJ1-6
d_call: TRBD1
clone_size: .
v_call: TRBV7-2
cdr3_length: 14
cdr3_aa: CASTLRQGPAPLHF
cdr3_nt: TGTGCCAGCACCCTAAGACAGGGACCTGCACCCCTCCACTTT

j_call: TRBJ2-1
d_call: TRBD2
clone_size: .
v_call: TRBV27
cdr3_length: 14
cdr3_aa: CASTLAGGNNEQFF
cdr3_nt: TGTGCCAGCACCTTGGCGGGGGGAAACAATGAGCAGTTCTTC

j_call: TRBJ2-6
d_call: .
clone_size: .
v_call: TRBV9
cdr3_length: 21
cdr3_aa: CASSVGPRIGALGSGANVLTF
cdr3_nt: TGTGCCAGCAGCGTAGGTCCCAGGATTGGGGCATTGGGTTCTGGGGCCAACGTCCTGACTTTC

j_call: TRBJ1-1
d_call: .
clone_size: .
v_call: TRBV28
cdr3_length: 14
cdr3_aa: CASSVTGMNTEAFF
cdr3_nt: TGTGCCAGCAGCGTAACAGGGATGAACACTGAAGCTTTCTTT

j_call: TRBJ2-3
d_call: .
clone_size: .
v_call: TRBV30
cdr3_length: 15
cdr3_aa: CAWSSPGSSTDTQYF
cdr3_nt: TGTGCCTGGAGTAGTCCCGGGTCTAGCACAGATACGCAGTATTTT

j_call: TRBJ1-3
d_call: TRBD1
clone_size: few
v_call: TRBV7-9
cdr3_length: 17
cdr3_aa: CASSLSQGASSGNTIYF
cdr3_nt: TGTGCCAGCAGCTTAAGTCAGGGGGCGAGCTCTGGAAACACCATATATTTT

j_call: TRBJ2-3
d_call: TRBD2
clone_size: .
v_call: TRBV5-4
cdr3_length: 15
cdr3_aa: CASSFRRGGTDTQYF
cdr3_nt: TGTGCCAGCAGCTTCCGACGGGGGGGAACAGATACGCAGTATTTT

j_call: TRBJ1-6
d_call: TRBD1
clone_size: few
v_call: TRBV24-1
cdr3_length: 16
cdr3_aa: CATSDTRQGASSPLHF
cdr3_nt: TGTGCCACCAGTGATACCCGGCAGGGGGCGTCTTCACCCCTCCACTTT

j_call: TRBJ2-3
d_call: .
clone_size: .
v_call: TRBV21-1
cdr3_length: 14
cdr3_aa: CAGPRQIPPGTQYF
cdr3_nt: TGTGCCGGACCGCGACAGATCCCCCCCGGGACGCAGTATTTT

j_call: TRBJ2-1
d_call: TRBD2
clone_size: .
v_call: TRBV19
cdr3_length: 19
cdr3_aa: CASSIERGSGGSNHNEQFF
cdr3_nt: TGTGCCAGTAGTATAGAGCGCGGTAGCGGGGGCTCCAACCACAATGAGCAGTTCTTC

j_call: TRBJ1-3
d_call: .
clone_size: .
v_call: TRBV9
cdr3_length: 14
cdr3_aa: CASSVTDSGNTIYF
cdr3_nt: TGTGCCAGCAGCGTCACAGACTCTGGAAACACCATATATTTT

j_call: TRBJ2-7
d_call: TRBD1
clone_size: .
v_call: TRBV10-1
cdr3_length: 12
cdr3_aa: CARDRGVGEQYF
cdr3_nt: TGCGCCAGAGACAGGGGGGTTGGCGAGCAGTACTTC

j_call: TRBJ2-1
d_call: TRBD2
clone_size: few
v_call: TRBV2
cdr3_length: 14
cdr3_aa: CASSEWTSENEQFF
cdr3_nt: TGTGCCAGCAGTGAATGGACTAGTGAGAATGAGCAGTTCTTC

j_call: TRBJ2-1
d_call: TRBD2
clone_size: .
v_call: TRBV6-5
cdr3_length: 15
cdr3_aa: CASSYYPGGGNEQFF
cdr3_nt: TGTGCCAGCAGTTACTACCCGGGGGGTGGCAATGAGCAGTTCTTC

j_call: TRBJ2-1
d_call: TRBD2
clone_size: .
v_call: TRBV6-5
cdr3_length: 16
cdr3_aa: CASSYSLAGWDNEQFF
cdr3_nt: TGTGCCAGCAGTTACTCGTTAGCGGGATGGGACAATGAGCAGTTCTTC

j_call: TRBJ1-5
d_call: .
clone_size: once
v_call: TRBV5-6
cdr3_length: 13
cdr3_aa: CASSLEGGQPQHF
cdr3_nt: TGTGCCAGCAGCTTGGAGGGAGGGCAGCCCCAGCATTTT

j_call: TRBJ1-1
d_call: .
clone_size: .
v_call: TRBV7-2
cdr3_length: 15
cdr3_aa: CASSLGGSMNTEAFF
cdr3_nt: TGTGCCAGCAGCTTAGGGGGCAGCATGAACACTGAAGCTTTCTTT

j_call: TRBJ2-5
d_call: .
clone_size: .
v_call: TRBV6-5
cdr3_length: 14
cdr3_aa: CASSYGQSQETQYF
cdr3_nt: TGTGCCAGCAGTTACGGGCAGAGCCAAGAGACCCAGTACTTC

j_call: TRBJ1-2
d_call: .
clone_size: .
v_call: TRBV11-2
cdr3_length: 14
cdr3_aa: CASSLGGSRDGYTF
cdr3_nt: TGTGCCAGCAGCTTAGGAGGGTCTAGGGATGGCTACACCTTC

j_call: TRBJ2-1
d_call: .
clone_size: .
v_call: TRBV3-1/TRBV3-2
cdr3_length: 14
cdr3_aa: CASSLTREYNEQFF
cdr3_nt: TGTGCCAGCAGCCTCACGAGGGAGTACAATGAGCAGTTCTTC

j_call: TRBJ2-5
d_call: TRBD2
clone_size: .
v_call: TRBV4-1
cdr3_length: 15
cdr3_aa: CASSQLGLATETQYF
cdr3_nt: TGCGCCAGCAGCCAGTTAGGACTAGCTACGGAGACCCAGTACTTC

j_call: TRBJ2-7
d_call: TRBD2
clone_size: .
v_call: TRBV7-2
cdr3_length: 15
cdr3_aa: CASLAGDPFSYEQYF
cdr3_nt: TGTGCCAGCTTAGCGGGAGACCCATTCTCCTACGAGCAGTACTTC

j_call: TRBJ2-7
d_call: TRBD2
clone_size: few
v_call: TRBV7-9
cdr3_length: 14
cdr3_aa: CASSSWGLADEQYF
cdr3_nt: TGTGCCAGCAGCTCGTGGGGACTAGCGGACGAGCAGTACTTC

j_call: TRBJ1-6
d_call: .
clone_size: .
v_call: TRBV3-1/TRBV3-2
cdr3_length: 18
cdr3_aa: CASSQCFPSRGGNSPLHF
cdr3_nt: TGTGCCAGCAGCCAATGTTTCCCGTCTAGGGGGGGTAATTCACCCCTCCACTTT

j_call: TRBJ1-4
d_call: .
clone_size: .
v_call: TRBV28
cdr3_length: 13
cdr3_aa: CASSLLVVEKLFF
cdr3_nt: TGTGCCAGCAGTTTATTGGTAGTTGAAAAACTGTTTTTT

j_call: TRBJ1-3
d_call: .
clone_size: .
v_call: TRBV5-1
cdr3_length: 15
cdr3_aa: CASSSDRPSGNTIYF
cdr3_nt: TGCGCCAGCAGCTCTGACAGGCCCTCTGGAAACACCATATATTTT

j_call: TRBJ2-3
d_call: TRBD2
clone_size: .
v_call: TRBV4-2
cdr3_length: 15
cdr3_aa: CASSQEGTSPDTQYF
cdr3_nt: TGTGCCAGCAGCCAAGAAGGGACTAGCCCAGATACGCAGTATTTT

j_call: TRBJ2-2
d_call: TRBD2
clone_size: .
v_call: TRBV10-3
cdr3_length: 14
cdr3_aa: CAIARGGRAGELFF
cdr3_nt: TGTGCCATCGCGCGGGGGGGCCGCGCCGGGGAGCTGTTTTTT

j_call: TRBJ1-1
d_call: .
clone_size: .
v_call: TRBV28
cdr3_length: 12
cdr3_aa: CASLRSNTEAFF
cdr3_nt: TGTGCCAGTCTGCGATCGAACACTGAAGCTTTCTTT

j_call: TRBJ1-6
d_call: TRBD1
clone_size: .
v_call: TRBV6-5
cdr3_length: 15
cdr3_aa: CASSHRGQARSPLHF
cdr3_nt: TGTGCCAGCAGTCATAGAGGACAGGCACGGTCACCCCTCCACTTT

j_call: TRBJ1-4
d_call: .
clone_size: few
v_call: TRBV9
cdr3_length: 16
cdr3_aa: CASSARATGRNEKLFF
cdr3_nt: TGTGCCAGCAGCGCTCGGGCGACAGGTCGTAATGAAAAACTGTTTTTT

j_call: TRBJ2-3
d_call: .
clone_size: once
v_call: TRBV28
cdr3_length: 17
cdr3_aa: CASSFLSRLSYTDTQYF
cdr3_nt: TGTGCCAGCAGTTTTCTTTCAAGACTGTCTTACACAGATACGCAGTATTTT

j_call: TRBJ2-1
d_call: .
clone_size: .
v_call: TRBV3-1/TRBV3-2
cdr3_length: 12
cdr3_aa: CASSQDSYEQFF
cdr3_nt: TGTGCCAGCAGCCAAGATAGTTATGAGCAGTTCTTC

j_call: TRBJ1-1
d_call: .
clone_size: many
v_call: TRBV11-2
cdr3_length: 19
cdr3_aa: CASSLALMPQGSRNTEAFF
cdr3_nt: TGTGCCAGCAGCTTAGCTCTAATGCCACAGGGTTCAAGGAACACTGAAGCTTTCTTT

j_call: TRBJ2-1
d_call: .
clone_size: once
v_call: TRBV4-2
cdr3_length: 14
cdr3_aa: CASSQADREDEQFF
cdr3_nt: TGTGCCAGCAGCCAGGCTGACAGGGAGGATGAGCAGTTCTTC

j_call: TRBJ2-1
d_call: .
clone_size: once
v_call: TRBV5-6
cdr3_length: 15
cdr3_aa: CASSLDKTDHNEQFF
cdr3_nt: TGTGCCAGCAGCTTGGACAAAACAGACCACAATGAGCAGTTCTTC

j_call: TRBJ2-2
d_call: TRBD2
clone_size: once
v_call: TRBV5-4
cdr3_length: 16
cdr3_aa: CASSIIAGGGTGELFF
cdr3_nt: TGTGCCAGCAGCATAATAGCGGGAGGCGGGACCGGGGAGCTGTTTTTT

j_call: TRBJ2-5
d_call: .
clone_size: .
v_call: TRBV5-1
cdr3_length: 13
cdr3_aa: CASSLALAETQYF
cdr3_nt: TGCGCCAGCAGCTTGGCACTAGCCGAGACCCAGTACTTC

j_call: TRBJ2-6
d_call: TRBD1
clone_size: .
v_call: TRBV5-1
cdr3_length: 18
cdr3_aa: CASSLAGTGSGGANVLTF
cdr3_nt: TGCGCCAGCAGCTTGGCCGGGACAGGGTCGGGAGGGGCCAACGTCCTGACTTTC

j_call: TRBJ1-6
d_call: .
clone_size: once
v_call: TRBV5-5
cdr3_length: 16
cdr3_aa: CASSLVEGPYNSPLHF
cdr3_nt: TGTGCCAGCAGCTTGGTGGAGGGTCCCTATAATTCACCCCTCCACTTT

j_call: TRBJ1-2
d_call: .
clone_size: once
v_call: TRBV24-1
cdr3_length: 14
cdr3_aa: CATSDAGRPNGYTF
cdr3_nt: TGTGCCACCAGTGATGCAGGGCGTCCAAATGGCTACACCTTC

j_call: TRBJ2-5
d_call: .
clone_size: .
v_call: TRBV7-9
cdr3_length: 14
cdr3_aa: CASSQQQVGETQYF
cdr3_nt: TGTGCCAGCAGCCAGCAACAGGTCGGAGAGACCCAGTACTTC

j_call: TRBJ2-3
d_call: TRBD2
clone_size: .
v_call: TRBV10-3
cdr3_length: 18
cdr3_aa: CAISEIIAGGLATDTQYF
cdr3_nt: TGTGCCATCAGCGAGATAATAGCGGGAGGTTTAGCGACAGATACGCAGTATTTT

j_call: TRBJ2-7
d_call: TRBD1
clone_size: .
v_call: TRBV6-5
cdr3_length: 16
cdr3_aa: CASSYSIGTGFNEQYF
cdr3_nt: TGTGCCAGCAGTTACTCGATCGGGACAGGGTTCAACGAGCAGTACTTC

j_call: TRBJ1-1
d_call: .
clone_size: .
v_call: TRBV4-3
cdr3_length: 15
cdr3_aa: CASSQNRGLNTEAFF
cdr3_nt: TGCGCCAGCAGCCAAAACCGTGGCTTAAACACTGAAGCTTTCTTT

j_call: TRBJ1-4
d_call: .
clone_size: .
v_call: TRBV9
cdr3_length: 15
cdr3_aa: CASSVGAVPNEKLFF
cdr3_nt: TGTGCCAGCAGCGTAGGGGCAGTCCCTAATGAAAAACTGTTTTTT